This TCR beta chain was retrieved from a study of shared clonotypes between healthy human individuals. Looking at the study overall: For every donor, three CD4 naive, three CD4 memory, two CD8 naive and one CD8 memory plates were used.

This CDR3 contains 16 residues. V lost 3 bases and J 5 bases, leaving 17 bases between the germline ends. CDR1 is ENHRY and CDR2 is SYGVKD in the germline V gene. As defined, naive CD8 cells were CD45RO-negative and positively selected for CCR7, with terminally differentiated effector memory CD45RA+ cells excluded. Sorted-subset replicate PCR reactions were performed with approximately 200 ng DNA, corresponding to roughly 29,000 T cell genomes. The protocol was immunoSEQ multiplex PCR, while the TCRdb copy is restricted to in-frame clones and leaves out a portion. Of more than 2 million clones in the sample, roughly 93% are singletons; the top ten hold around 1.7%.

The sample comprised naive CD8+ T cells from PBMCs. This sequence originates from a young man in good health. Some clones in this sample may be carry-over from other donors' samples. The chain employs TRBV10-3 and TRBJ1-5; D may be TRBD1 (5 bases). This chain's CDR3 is CAISDEDSFTDQPQHF. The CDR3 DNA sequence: TGTGCCATCAGTGACGAAGACAGTTTTACCGATCAGCCCCAGCATTTT.